This TCR beta chain stems from a study of shared clonotypes between healthy human individuals. Overall study results and limits: Sorted-subset samples were not fully sequenced, rarefaction indicated.

As for this clone: Its target is not known.

This CDR3 comprises 14 residues. V shed 3 bases, J shed 4 bases, and the junction held 6 bases outside the gene matches. The germline CDR1 and CDR2 sequences are MGHRA and YSYEKL. Assay execution took place at the deep level. Profiling relied on immunoSEQ multiplex PCR, and the TCRdb table lists in-frame clones only, not all of them. The sample has nearly 2 million clones, around 96% seen once. Positively selected for CCR7, the CD45RO-negative cells used as naive CD8 cells excluded terminally differentiated effector memory CD45RA+ cells. Free of recent acute infections or vaccinations, the donors were healthy HIV-negative adults.

The specimen sequenced was naive CD8+ T cells sorted from blood. The TCR sequence derives from a man aged 18 to 35 in good health. The chain uses TRBV4-1 and TRBJ2-7; 7 bases are shared with TRBD1. The CDR3 sequence is CASSHQTGIYEQYF. The DNA for the CDR3 is TGCGCCAGCAGCCACCAGACAGGGATTTACGAGCAGTACTTC.